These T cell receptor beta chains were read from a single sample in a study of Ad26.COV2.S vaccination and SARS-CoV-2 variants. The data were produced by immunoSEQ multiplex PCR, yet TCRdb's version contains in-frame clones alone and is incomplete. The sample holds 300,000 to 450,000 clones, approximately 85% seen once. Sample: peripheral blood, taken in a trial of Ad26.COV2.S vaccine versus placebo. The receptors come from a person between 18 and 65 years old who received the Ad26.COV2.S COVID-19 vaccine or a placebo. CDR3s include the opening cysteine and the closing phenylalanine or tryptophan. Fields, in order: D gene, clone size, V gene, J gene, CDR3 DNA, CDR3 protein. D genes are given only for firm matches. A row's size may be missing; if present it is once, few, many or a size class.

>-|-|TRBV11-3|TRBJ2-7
TGTGCCAGCAGCTTCCCAGGGGCTCCCGGCGACGAGCAGTACTTC
CASSFPGAPGDEQYF
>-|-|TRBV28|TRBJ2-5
TGTGCCAGCAGTTTAGTTCGAGAGACCCAGTACTTC
CASSLVRETQYF
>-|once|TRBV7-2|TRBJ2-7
TGTGCCAGCAGCGCGGACCGAACCTCCTACGAGCAGTACTTC
CASSADRTSYEQYF
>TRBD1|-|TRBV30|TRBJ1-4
TGTGCCTGGAGGGCGACAGGGGGCTTTGAAAAACTGTTTTTT
CAWRATGGFEKLFF
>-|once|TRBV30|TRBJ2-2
TGTGCCTGGAGTGAGGGACGGAAGGGAAACACCGGGGAGCTGTTTTTT
CAWSEGRKGNTGELFF
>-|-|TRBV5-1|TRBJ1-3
TGCGCCAGCAGCCCCCGGTCTGGGGGAACTGGAAACACCATATATTTT
CASSPRSGGTGNTIYF
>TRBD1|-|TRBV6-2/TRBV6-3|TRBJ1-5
TGTGCCAGCAGTTACACGGAAGGACAGGGGAGGTTGAAGCCCCAGCATTTT
CASSYTEGQGRLKPQHF
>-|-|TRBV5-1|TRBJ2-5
TGCGCCAGCAGCTTGCAGACAGGACCTCAAGAGACCCAGTACTTC
CASSLQTGPQETQYF
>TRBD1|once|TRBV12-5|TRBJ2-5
TGTGCTAGTGGCCAGGACAGGCAAGAGACCCAGTACTTC
CASGQDRQETQYF
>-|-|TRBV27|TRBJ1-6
TGTGCCAGCGGGGGTCGGGTAGGGCGTGATTCACCCCTCCACTTT
CASGGRVGRDSPLHF
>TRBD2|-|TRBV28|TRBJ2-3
TGTGCCAGCAGTTCCCCTTTGACTAGCGGGAGTGTTTCCACAGATACGCAGTATTTT
CASSSPLTSGSVSTDTQYF
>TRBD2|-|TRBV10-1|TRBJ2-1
TGCGCCAGCAGTAAGACTAGCGGCACCTACAATGAGCAGTTCTTC
CASSKTSGTYNEQFF
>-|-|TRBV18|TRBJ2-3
TGTGCCAGCTCACCACCGCGCAGCACAGATACGCAGTATTTT
CASSPPRSTDTQYF
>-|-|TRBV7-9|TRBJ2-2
TGTGCCAGCAGCTTATCCCAGAACACCGGGGAGCTGTTTTTT
CASSLSQNTGELFF
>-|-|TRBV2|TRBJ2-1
TGTGCCAGCAGTGGACGCTACAATGAGCAGTTCTTC
CASSGRYNEQFF
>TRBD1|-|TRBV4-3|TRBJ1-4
TGCGCCAGCAGCCCTGACAGGGGCAGCGAAAAACTGTTTTTT
CASSPDRGSEKLFF
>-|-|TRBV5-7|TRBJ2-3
TGTGCCAGCAGCTTGGCTAGCACAGATACGCAGTATTTT
CASSLASTDTQYF
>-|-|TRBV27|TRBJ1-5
TGTGCCAGCAGTTTATCCCCCGGGGCCAATCAGCCCCAGCATTTT
CASSLSPGANQPQHF
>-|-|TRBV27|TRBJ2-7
TGTGCCAGCAGTTTAAGGGGGAGCTACGAGCAGTACTTC
CASSLRGSYEQYF
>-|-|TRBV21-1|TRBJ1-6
TGTGCCAGCAGCCCGCGGACAGGGAGCCGGTATTTGACCCTCCACTTT
CASSPRTGSRYLTLHF
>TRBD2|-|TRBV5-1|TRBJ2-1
TGCGCCAGCAGCTTTTCACGACTAGCGGGGGGCTACAATGAGCAGTTCTTC
CASSFSRLAGGYNEQFF
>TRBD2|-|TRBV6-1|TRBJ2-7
TGTGCCAGCAGTGCAAGAATAGCGGGAGGGCCTCCCTACGAGCAGTACTTC
CASSARIAGGPPYEQYF
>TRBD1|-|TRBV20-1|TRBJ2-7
TGCAGTGCTAGTCGTCTGCGACAGGGCGGCGAGCAGTACTTC
CSASRLRQGGEQYF
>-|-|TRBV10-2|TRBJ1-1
TGCGCCAGCAGTGAAAGGAGCGGAATGAACACTGAAGCTTTCTTT
CASSERSGMNTEAFF
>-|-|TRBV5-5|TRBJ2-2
TGTGCCAGCAGCTTGTGGGATCCCACCGGGGAGCTGTTTTTT
CASSLWDPTGELFF
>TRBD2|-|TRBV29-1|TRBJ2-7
TGCAGCGTTATACTAGCGGGGGGCCCTTCCTACGAGCAGTACTTC
CSVILAGGPSYEQYF
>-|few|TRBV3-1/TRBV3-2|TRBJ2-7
TGTGCCAGCAGCCCAGTCCTCCAAGGCTACGAGCAGTACTTC
CASSPVLQGYEQYF
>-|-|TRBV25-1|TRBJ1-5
TGTGCCAGCAGGGGTGAGAATCAGCCCCAGCATTTT
CASRGENQPQHF
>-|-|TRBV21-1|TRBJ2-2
TGTGCCAGCAGCAAATCGGCGGGAGGGGCCGGGGAGCTGTTTTTT
CASSKSAGGAGELFF
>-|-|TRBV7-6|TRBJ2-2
TGTGCCAGCAGCAAACAGGGTTTCACCGGGGAGCTGTTTTTT
CASSKQGFTGELFF
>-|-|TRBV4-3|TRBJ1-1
TGCGCCAGCAGCCAAGATTGGGGGGGCAGAGAAGCTTTCTTT
CASSQDWGGREAFF
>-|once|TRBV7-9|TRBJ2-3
TGTGCCAGCAGCTTACAAGGTAGCGGACACACAGATACGCAGTATTTT
CASSLQGSGHTDTQYF
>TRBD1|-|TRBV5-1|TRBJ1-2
TGCGCCAGCAGCCACGGACAGGACTATGGCTACACCTTC
CASSHGQDYGYTF
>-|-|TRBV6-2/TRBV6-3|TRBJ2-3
TGTGCCAGCAGGCCTACAGGATCAGATACGCAGTATTTT
CASRPTGSDTQYF
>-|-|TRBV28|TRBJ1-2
TGTGCCAGCACGCTAAGTCAGGGACTCCGTCAGTTTGGCTACACCTTC
CASTLSQGLRQFGYTF
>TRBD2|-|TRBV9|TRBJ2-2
TGTGCCAGCAGCCCCCGGACTAGCGGGACCGGCGGGGAGCTGTTTTTT
CASSPRTSGTGGELFF
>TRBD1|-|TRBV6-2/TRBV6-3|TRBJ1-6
TGTGCCAGCAGTTACCCGGGACAGCCGATGAATTCACCCCTCCACTTT
CASSYPGQPMNSPLHF
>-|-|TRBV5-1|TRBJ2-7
TGCGCCAGCAGCTCCCGTTCCGACTACCCCTACGAGCAGTACTTC
CASSSRSDYPYEQYF
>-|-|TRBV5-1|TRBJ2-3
TGCGCCAGTGGGGAACAGGGTCCGGGGACAGATACGCAGTATTTT
CASGEQGPGTDTQYF
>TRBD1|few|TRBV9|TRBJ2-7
TGTGCCAGCAGCGTAGAAGGGACAGCCTACGAGCAGTACTTC
CASSVEGTAYEQYF
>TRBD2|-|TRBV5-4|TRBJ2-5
TGTGCCAGCAGCTCAATACTAGCGGGAGGACCACAAGAGACCCAGTACTTC
CASSSILAGGPQETQYF
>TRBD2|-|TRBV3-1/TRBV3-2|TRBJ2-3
TGTGCCAGCAGCCGCTCTAGCGGGATGGATACGCAGTATTTT
CASSRSSGMDTQYF
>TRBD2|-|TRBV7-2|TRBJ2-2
TGTGCCAGCAGCTTAGGGCTAGCGGATTACACCGGGGAGCTGTTTTTT
CASSLGLADYTGELFF
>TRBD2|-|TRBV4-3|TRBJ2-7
TGCGCCAGCAGCCTCGAGACTAGCGGGAGTATAATATACGAGCAGTACTTC
CASSLETSGSIIYEQYF
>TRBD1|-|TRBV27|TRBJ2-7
TGTGCCAGCAGGGGCAAACCGGGACAGGGGGCATCGAACTCCTACGAGCAGTACTTC
CASRGKPGQGASNSYEQYF